This is a list of T cell receptor beta chains from one sample in a study of chemoradiotherapy in HPV16-positive cancers. Profiling relied on immunoSEQ multiplex PCR, and the TCRdb table lists in-frame clones only, not all of them. The sample consists of some 9,900 clones, about 80% of them appearing once. The source was tumor tissue, collected from a patient who underwent chemoradiotherapy. The receptors here all came from a human donor with HPV-associated anogenital cancer. Both conserved end residues are part of each CDR3.

length: 14; J: TRBJ1-5; V: TRBV7-8; CDR3: CASSLVGRGQPQHF
length: 17; J: TRBJ1-1; V: TRBV5-5; CDR3: CASSLEGQMFFGTEAFF
length: 14; J: TRBJ2-1; V: TRBV5-1; CDR3: CASRQGLSVGEQFF
length: 15; J: TRBJ2-5; V: TRBV28; CDR3: CASAPLGHYQETQYF
length: 13; J: TRBJ2-3; V: TRBV9; CDR3: CASSVEAGDTQYF
length: 12; J: TRBJ1-1; V: TRBV2; CDR3: CASSESGTEAFF
length: 14; J: TRBJ1-2; V: TRBV27; CDR3: CASSLRVGGVGYTF
length: 15; J: TRBJ2-1; V: TRBV7-9; CDR3: CASSLSESLYNEQFF
length: 13; J: TRBJ1-1; V: TRBV5-6; CDR3: CASTSTRNTEAFF
length: 15; J: TRBJ1-1; V: TRBV5-4; CDR3: CASSRRLERGTEAFF
length: 13; J: TRBJ1-1; V: TRBV7-3; CDR3: CASSLRANTEAFF
length: 15; J: TRBJ2-1; V: TRBV19; CDR3: CASSIGRTAYNEQFF
length: 15; J: TRBJ2-3; V: TRBV5-6; CDR3: CASSLAGGSTDTQYF
length: 13; J: TRBJ1-2; V: TRBV19; CDR3: CASIGTGENGYTF
length: 12; J: TRBJ1-1; V: TRBV7-2; CDR3: CASSLGLTEAFF
length: 14; J: TRBJ2-1; V: TRBV14; CDR3: CASSQVTGAIEQFF
length: 15; J: TRBJ1-6; V: TRBV18; CDR3: CASSPGNGDNSPLHF
length: 16; J: TRBJ2-1; V: TRBV2; CDR3: CASSVGTSGGAGEQFF